The clone carrying this T cell receptor (beta chain) showed up just a few times. The antigen is undetermined. The data belong to a study of blood T cells in healthy people across ages. Findings and limits, study-wide: Naive T cell percentage and TCR beta diversity correlated strongly. Naive CD4+ cells and diversity were both higher in long-lived donors than in aged donors.

Primers used in a second PCR of about 6 to 11 cycles were a sample-barcoded 5' primer and a J-beta primer mix. TCRdb reprocessed the 5' RACE reads via MiXCR and lists one record per CDR3 protein. The sample consists of hundreds of thousands of distinct CDR3 sequences, roughly 50% of them appearing once. This CDR3 is 16 amino acids long. Germline CDR1 MNHEY, CDR2 SVGAGI. The V and J ends lost 6 bases and 0 bases respectively, with 16 bases between them. This clonotype was sampled from a man older than 75 in good health. The sequenced sample consisted of blood. The chain joins TRBV6-5 to TRBJ2-3, with D possibly being TRBD2 (6 bases). The CDR3 loop reads CASRRNSGASTDTQYF. The CDR3 region has the DNA TGTGCCAGCAGGCGGAATAGCGGAGCTAGCACAGATACGCAGTATTTT.